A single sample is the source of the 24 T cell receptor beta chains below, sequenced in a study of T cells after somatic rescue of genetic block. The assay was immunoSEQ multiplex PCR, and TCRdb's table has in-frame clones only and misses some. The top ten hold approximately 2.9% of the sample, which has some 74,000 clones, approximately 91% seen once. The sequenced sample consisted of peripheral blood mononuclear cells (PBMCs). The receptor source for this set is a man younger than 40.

The CDR3 here is CASSPRQSGYTF. The CDR3 DNA is TGTGCCAGTAGTCCCCGACAGTCTGGCTACACCTTC. The rearrangement joins TRBV19 to TRBJ1-2, with a tentative D call TRBD1 (5 bases). There are 12 residues in the CDR3. The germline V gene encodes CDR1 LNHDA and CDR2 SQIVND (reference sequence). V was shortened by 5 bases and J by 7 bases, with 11 bases between the two germline ends.

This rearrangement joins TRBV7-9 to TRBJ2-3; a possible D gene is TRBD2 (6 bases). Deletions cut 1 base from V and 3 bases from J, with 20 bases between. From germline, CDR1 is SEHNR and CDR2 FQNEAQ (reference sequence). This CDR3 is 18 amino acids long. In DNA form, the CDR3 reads TGTGCCAGCAGCTTAGTTTACAGGAGGGTTGGGAGAACAGATACGCAGTATTTT. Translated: CASSLVYRRVGRTDTQYF.

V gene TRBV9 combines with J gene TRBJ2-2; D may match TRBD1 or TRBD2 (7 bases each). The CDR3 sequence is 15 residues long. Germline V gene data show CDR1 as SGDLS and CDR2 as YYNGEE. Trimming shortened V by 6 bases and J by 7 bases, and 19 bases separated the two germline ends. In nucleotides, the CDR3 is TGTGCCAGCAACTTAGGGAGGGGGCGCGGCGGGGAGCTGTTTTTT. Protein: CASNLGRGRGGELFF.

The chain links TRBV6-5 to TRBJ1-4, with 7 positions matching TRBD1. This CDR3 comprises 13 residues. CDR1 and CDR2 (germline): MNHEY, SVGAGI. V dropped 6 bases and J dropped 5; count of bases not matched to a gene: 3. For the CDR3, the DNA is TGTGCCAGCAGGGGACAGCAAAATGAAAAACTGTTTTTT. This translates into CASRGQQNEKLFF.

CDR3 protein: CASRGQPGTDTQYF. In nucleotides, the CDR3 is TGCGCCAGCAGGGGGCAACCGGGGACAGATACGCAGTATTTT. The chain combines TRBV5-1 with TRBJ2-3, with D perhaps given as TRBD1 or TRBD2 (5 bases each). The CDR3 has 14 residues. V was trimmed by 5 bases and J by 3 bases, leaving 13 bases between them. Germline V lookup: CDR1 SGHRS, CDR2 YFSETQ.

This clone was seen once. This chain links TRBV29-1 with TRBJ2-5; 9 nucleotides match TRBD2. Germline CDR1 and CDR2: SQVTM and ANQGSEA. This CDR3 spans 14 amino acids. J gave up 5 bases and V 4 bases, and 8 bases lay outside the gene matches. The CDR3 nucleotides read TGCAGCGTTGTGGCTAGCGGGATTGTGGAGACCCAGTACTTC. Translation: CSVVASGIVETQYF.

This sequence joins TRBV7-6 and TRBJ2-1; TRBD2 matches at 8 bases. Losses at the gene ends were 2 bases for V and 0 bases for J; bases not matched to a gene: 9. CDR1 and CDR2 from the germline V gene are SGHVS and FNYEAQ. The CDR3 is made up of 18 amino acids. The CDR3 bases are TGTGCCAGCAGCTTAAGGGCTAGCGGGCCCAGCTCCTACAATGAGCAGTTCTTC. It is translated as CASSLRASGPSSYNEQFF.

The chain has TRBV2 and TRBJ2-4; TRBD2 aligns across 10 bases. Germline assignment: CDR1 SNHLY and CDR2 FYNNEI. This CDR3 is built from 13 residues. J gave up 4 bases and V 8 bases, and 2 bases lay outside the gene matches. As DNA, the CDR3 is TGTGCCAGCCGGACTAGCGGTAAAAACATTCAGTACTTC. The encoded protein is CASRTSGKNIQYF.

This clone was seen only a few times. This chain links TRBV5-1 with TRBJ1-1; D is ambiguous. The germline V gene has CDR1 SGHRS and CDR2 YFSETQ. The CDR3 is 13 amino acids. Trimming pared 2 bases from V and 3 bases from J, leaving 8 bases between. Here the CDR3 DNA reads TGCGCCAGCAGCTTACGGGCGGACACTGAAGCTTTCTTT. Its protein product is CASSLRADTEAFF.

The CDR3 is CASSGDRSNTGELFF. The CDR3 DNA is TGCGCCAGCAGCGGGGACAGGAGTAACACCGGGGAGCTGTTTTTT. This chain connects TRBV5-1 to TRBJ2-2, with 8 bases fitting TRBD1. Germline CDR1 is SGHRS and CDR2 is YFSETQ. With 4 bases clipped from V and 2 bases from J, the junction kept 4 bases outside the gene matches. CDR3 size: 15 residues.

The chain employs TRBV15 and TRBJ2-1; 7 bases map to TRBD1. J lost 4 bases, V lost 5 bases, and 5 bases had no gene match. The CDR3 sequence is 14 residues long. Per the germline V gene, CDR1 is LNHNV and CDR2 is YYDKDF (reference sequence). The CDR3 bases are TGTGCCACCAGCGTCGCAGGGGGTTACAATGAGCAGTTCTTC. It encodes CATSVAGGYNEQFF.

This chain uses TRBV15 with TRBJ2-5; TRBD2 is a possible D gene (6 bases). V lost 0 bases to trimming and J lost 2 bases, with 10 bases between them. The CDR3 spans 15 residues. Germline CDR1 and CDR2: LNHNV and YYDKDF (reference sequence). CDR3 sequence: CATSRDVGGQETQYF. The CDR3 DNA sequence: TGTGCCACCAGCAGAGATGTGGGAGGACAAGAGACCCAGTACTTC.

The CDR3 reads CASSSSSVYSNQPQHF. Written as DNA, the CDR3 is TGTGCCAGTAGTTCCTCCTCGGTTTATAGCAATCAGCCCCAGCATTTT. The chain couples TRBV19 to TRBJ1-5; unclear D gene. CDR3 length: 16 residues. V gave up 5 bases and J gave up 0 bases, with 14 bases separating them. The germline V gene encodes CDR1 LNHDA and CDR2 SQIVND (reference sequence).

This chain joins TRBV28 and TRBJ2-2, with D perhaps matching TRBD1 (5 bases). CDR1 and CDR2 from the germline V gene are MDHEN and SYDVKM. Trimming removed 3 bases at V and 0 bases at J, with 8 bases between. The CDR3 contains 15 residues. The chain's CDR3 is CASSLVQANTGELFF. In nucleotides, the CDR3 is TGTGCCAGCAGTTTGGTACAGGCGAACACCGGGGAGCTGTTTTTT. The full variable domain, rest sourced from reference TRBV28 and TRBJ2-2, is DVKVTQSSRYLVKRTGEKVFLECVQDMDHENMFWYRQDPGLGLRLIYFSYDVKMKEKGDIPEGYSVSREKKERFSLILESASTNQTSMYLCASSLVQANTGELFFGEGSRLTVL.

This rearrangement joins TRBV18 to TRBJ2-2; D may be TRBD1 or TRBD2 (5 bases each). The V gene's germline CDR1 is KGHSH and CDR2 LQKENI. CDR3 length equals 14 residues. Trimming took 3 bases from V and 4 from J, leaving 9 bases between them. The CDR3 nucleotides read TGTGCCAGCTCACCCGGGACGTCCACCGGGGAGCTGTTTTTT. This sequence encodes CASSPGTSTGELFF.

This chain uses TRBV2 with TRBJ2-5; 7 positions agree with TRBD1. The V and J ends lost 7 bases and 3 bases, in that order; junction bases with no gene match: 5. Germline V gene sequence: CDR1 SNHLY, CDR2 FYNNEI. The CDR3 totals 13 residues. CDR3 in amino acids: CASTGTEKETQYF. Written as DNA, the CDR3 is TGTGCCAGCACCGGGACAGAAAAAGAGACCCAGTACTTC.

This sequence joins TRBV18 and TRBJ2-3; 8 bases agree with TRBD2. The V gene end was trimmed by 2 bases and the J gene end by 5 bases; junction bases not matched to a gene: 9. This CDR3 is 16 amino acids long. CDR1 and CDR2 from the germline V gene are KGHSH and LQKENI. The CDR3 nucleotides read TGTGCCAGCTCACCATGGCCGCGGGGGGCTGGAGATACGCAGTATTTT. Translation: CASSPWPRGAGDTQYF.

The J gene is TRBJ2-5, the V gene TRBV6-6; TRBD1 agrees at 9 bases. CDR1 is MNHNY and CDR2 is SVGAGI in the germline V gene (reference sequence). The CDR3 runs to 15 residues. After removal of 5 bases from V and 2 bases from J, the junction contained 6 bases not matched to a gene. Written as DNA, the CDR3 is TGTGCCAGCAGTCCAACAGGGGGCCTTCAAGAGACCCAGTACTTC. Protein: CASSPTGGLQETQYF.

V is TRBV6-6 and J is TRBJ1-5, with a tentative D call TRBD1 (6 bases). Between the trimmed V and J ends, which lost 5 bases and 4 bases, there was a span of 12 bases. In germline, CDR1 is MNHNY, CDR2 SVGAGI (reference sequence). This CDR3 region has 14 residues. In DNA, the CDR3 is TGTGCCAGCAGTCAGGACAGCGAAAATCAGCCCCAGCATTTT. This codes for CASSQDSENQPQHF.

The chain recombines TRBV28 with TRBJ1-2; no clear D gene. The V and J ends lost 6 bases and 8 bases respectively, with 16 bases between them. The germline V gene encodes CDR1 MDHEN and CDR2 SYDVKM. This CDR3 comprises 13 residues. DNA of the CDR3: TGTGCCAGCAGCCGCCTGTCCTTAAGAGGCTACACCTTC. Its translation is CASSRLSLRGYTF.

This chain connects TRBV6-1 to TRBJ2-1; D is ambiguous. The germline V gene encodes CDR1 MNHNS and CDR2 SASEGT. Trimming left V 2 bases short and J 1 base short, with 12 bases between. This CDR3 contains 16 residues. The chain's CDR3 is CASSELVGPSYNEQFF. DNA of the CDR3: TGTGCCAGCAGTGAATTGGTGGGCCCTTCCTACAATGAGCAGTTCTTC.

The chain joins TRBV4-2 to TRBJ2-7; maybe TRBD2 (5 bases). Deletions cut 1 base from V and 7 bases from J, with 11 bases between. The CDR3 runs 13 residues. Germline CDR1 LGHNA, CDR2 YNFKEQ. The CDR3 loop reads CASSQVRVGEQYF. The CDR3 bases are TGTGCCAGCAGCCAAGTGAGGGTGGGGGAGCAGTACTTC.

CDR3 protein: CASSHLGRGSYEQYF. The CDR3 nucleotides read TGCGCCAGCAGCCACCTGGGACGTGGCTCCTACGAGCAGTACTTC. The rearrangement links TRBV4-3 to TRBJ2-7; D may be TRBD1 or TRBD2 (5 bases each). The germline CDR1 and CDR2 sequences are LGHNA and YSLEER. Trimming pared 3 bases from V and 0 bases from J, leaving 12 bases between. The CDR3 consists of 15 residues.

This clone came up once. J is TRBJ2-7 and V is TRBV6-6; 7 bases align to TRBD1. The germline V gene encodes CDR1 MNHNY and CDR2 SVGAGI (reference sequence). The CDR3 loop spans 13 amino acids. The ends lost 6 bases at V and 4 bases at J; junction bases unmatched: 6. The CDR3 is CASSPDREYEQYF. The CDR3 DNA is TGTGCCAGCAGCCCCGACAGGGAGTACGAGCAGTACTTC.